The 9 T cell receptor beta chains listed next were all sequenced from one sample in a study of a mutant IDH1 vaccine in newly diagnosed glioma (dated by TCRdb to about 2021). Read against the paper, the sample's time point label means: week 35, safety follow-up. Every vaccine dose consisted of 300 ug of a 20-mer mutant IDH1 peptide in Montanide, administered subcutaneously together with topical imiquimod. The library was made by the immunoSEQ multiplex PCR assay. This immuneACCESS table, as held by TCRdb, lists in-frame sequences with V and J called but not all clones. Of the missing ones, under half trace to an unresolved V gene in checked studies; the others have no known cause. The sample table contains about 54,000 clones; only one count was recorded for around 80% of them. Clones ranked in the top ten supply under 4.5% of the sample. These receptors' antigens are unknown. The sequencing used PBMCs, collected from a glioma patient whose treatment included an IDH1 peptide vaccine. The source is a young woman with glioma.

The CDR3 spells CASSLGTGGAYTF. The CDR3 DNA is TGCGCCAGCAGCTTGGGGACAGGGGGCGCCTACACCTTC. The rearrangement joins TRBV5-1 to TRBJ1-2; 11 positions match TRBD1. Trimming removed 0 bases from V and 10 bases from J; junction bases left unmatched: 2. Germline CDR1 is SGHRS and CDR2 is YFSETQ. The CDR3 has 13 amino acids.

The chain combines TRBV19 with TRBJ2-3; D call uncertain. Trimming pared 2 bases from V and 2 bases from J, leaving 17 bases between. This CDR3 is 17 amino acids long. Germline V gives CDR1 LNHDA, CDR2 SQIVND (reference sequence). The CDR3 nucleotides are TGTGCCAGTAGTATATCCCCAACTTCTTTCCCCACAGATACGCAGTATTTT. As protein: CASSISPTSFPTDTQYF.

The J gene is TRBJ2-6, the V gene TRBV9, with 7 bases matching TRBD1. The V and J ends lost 2 bases and 3 bases, in that order; junction bases with no gene match: 5. Germline V gives CDR1 SGDLS, CDR2 YYNGEE. The CDR3 is 16 amino acids. CDR3 amino acids: CASSVTGAGGANVLTF. CDR3 coding DNA: TGTGCCAGCAGCGTCACAGGGGCGGGTGGGGCCAACGTCCTGACTTTC.

V usage is TRBV6-1 and J usage is TRBJ1-5; tentative D call: TRBD1 (5 bases). CDR1 is MNHNS and CDR2 is SASEGT in the germline V gene. Deletions cut 3 bases from V and 3 bases from J, with 9 bases between. The CDR3 totals 14 residues. CDR3: CASSDRDFNQPQHF. In DNA form, the CDR3 reads TGTGCCAGCAGTGACCGGGACTTCAATCAGCCCCAGCATTTT.

This chain links TRBV19 with TRBJ1-5; D is uncertain. V lost 3 bases to trimming and J lost 4 bases, with 13 bases between them. There are 15 residues in the CDR3. The germline V gene encodes CDR1 LNHDA and CDR2 SQIVND (reference sequence). CDR3 bases: TGTGCCAGTAGTATGCCAGGACTCCCTAATCAGCCCCAGCATTTT. This encodes CASSMPGLPNQPQHF.

This chain links TRBV19 with TRBJ2-7; 11 bases line up with TRBD2. The germline V gene has CDR1 LNHDA and CDR2 SQIVND (reference sequence). The CDR3 is made up of 15 amino acids. V shed 5 bases and J 6 bases; nucleotides not matched to a gene: 9. The CDR3 region is CASSETSGGPFEQYF. In nucleotides, the CDR3 is TGTGCCAGTAGTGAAACTAGCGGGGGCCCTTTCGAGCAGTACTTC.

The chain employs TRBV7-2 and TRBJ2-7; TRBD1 is a possible D gene (6 bases). V lost 1 base and J 6 bases, leaving 13 bases between the germline ends. Germline V lookup: CDR1 SGHTA, CDR2 FQGNSA. The CDR3 runs to 14 residues. CDR3 in DNA: TGTGCCAGCAGCTTAGGACAACCCAGGGGCGAGCAGTACTTC. This translates into CASSLGQPRGEQYF.

The V and J genes are TRBV14 and TRBJ1-2; D may be TRBD1 (6 bases). Germline CDR1 SGHDN, CDR2 FVKESK. The CDR3 covers 14 residues. Trimming shortened V by 6 bases and J by 4 bases, and 15 bases separated the two germline ends. The CDR3 nucleotides read TGTGCCAGCAGAGCGGAGACAGGCACCTATGGCTACACCTTC. Protein product: CASRAETGTYGYTF.

The V gene is TRBV7-9, the J gene TRBJ2-7; 11 nucleotides line up with TRBD2. This CDR3 has 15 residues. The junction had 5 bases not matched to a gene; V was cut back by 4 bases and J by 3 bases. Looked up from germline, CDR1 is SEHNR and CDR2 is FQNEAQ (reference sequence). The CDR3 here is CASSSSGLADYEQYF. CDR3 in DNA: TGTGCCAGCAGCTCCTCGGGACTAGCGGACTACGAGCAGTACTTC.